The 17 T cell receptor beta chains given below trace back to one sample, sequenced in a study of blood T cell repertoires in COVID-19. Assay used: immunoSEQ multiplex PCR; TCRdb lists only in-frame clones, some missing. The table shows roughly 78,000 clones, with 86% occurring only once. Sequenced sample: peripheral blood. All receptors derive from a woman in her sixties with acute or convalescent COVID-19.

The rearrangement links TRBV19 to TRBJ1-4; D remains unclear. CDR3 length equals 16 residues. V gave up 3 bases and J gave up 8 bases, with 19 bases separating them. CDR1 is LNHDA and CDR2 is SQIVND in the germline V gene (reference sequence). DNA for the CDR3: TGTGCCAGTAGTATCTCGGCAGGCTCAGGAGGGGAAAAACTGTTTTTT. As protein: CASSISAGSGGEKLFF.

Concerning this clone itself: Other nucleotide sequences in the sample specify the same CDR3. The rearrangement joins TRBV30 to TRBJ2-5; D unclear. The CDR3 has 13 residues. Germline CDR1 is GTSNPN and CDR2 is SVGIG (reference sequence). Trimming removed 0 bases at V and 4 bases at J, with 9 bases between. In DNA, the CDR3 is TGTGCCTGGAGTGTACGACTGAGAGAGACCCAGTACTTC. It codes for CAWSVRLRETQYF.

In DNA, the CDR3 is TGTGCCAGCTCACCTCCGACAGGGAGCCATGGCTACACCTTC. Its translation: CASSPPTGSHGYTF. The V call is TRBV18, the J call TRBJ1-2, with 7 bases fitting TRBD1. This CDR3 has 14 amino acids. With V trimmed by 3 bases and J by 6 bases, 7 bases remained unmatched. In germline, CDR1 is KGHSH, CDR2 LQKENI.

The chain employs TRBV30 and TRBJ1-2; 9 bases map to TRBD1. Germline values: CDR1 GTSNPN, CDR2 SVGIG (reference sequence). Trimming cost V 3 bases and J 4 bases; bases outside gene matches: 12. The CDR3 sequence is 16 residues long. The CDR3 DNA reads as TGTGCCTGGAGCGTTATCGGGACAGGGTGGCCCTATGGCTACACCTTC. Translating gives CAWSVIGTGWPYGYTF.

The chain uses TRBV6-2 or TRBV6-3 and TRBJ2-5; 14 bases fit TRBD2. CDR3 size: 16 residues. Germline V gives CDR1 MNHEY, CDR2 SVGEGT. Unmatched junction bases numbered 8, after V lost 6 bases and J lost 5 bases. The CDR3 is CASSFGLAGGVETQYF. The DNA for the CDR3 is TGTGCCAGCAGCTTTGGACTAGCGGGGGGTGTGGAGACCCAGTACTTC.

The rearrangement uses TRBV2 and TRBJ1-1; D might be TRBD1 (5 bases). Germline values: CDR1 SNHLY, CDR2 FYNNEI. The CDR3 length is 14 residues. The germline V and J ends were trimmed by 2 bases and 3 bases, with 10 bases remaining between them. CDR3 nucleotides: TGTGCCAGCAGTGAACTGGGGCCCGACACTGAAGCTTTCTTT. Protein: CASSELGPDTEAFF.

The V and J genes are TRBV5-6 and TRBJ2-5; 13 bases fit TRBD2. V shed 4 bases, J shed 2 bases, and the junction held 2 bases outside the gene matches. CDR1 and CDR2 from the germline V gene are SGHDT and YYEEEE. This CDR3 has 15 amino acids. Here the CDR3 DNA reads TGTGCCAGCAGCCGGGGACTAGCGGGGCAAGAGACCCAGTACTTC. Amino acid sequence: CASSRGLAGQETQYF.

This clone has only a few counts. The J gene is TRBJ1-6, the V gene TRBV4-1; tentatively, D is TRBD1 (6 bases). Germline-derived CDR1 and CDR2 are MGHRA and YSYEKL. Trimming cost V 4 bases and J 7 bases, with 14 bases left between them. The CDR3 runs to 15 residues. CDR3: CASSLLGAGNSPLHF. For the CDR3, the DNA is TGCGCCAGCAGCCTATTGGGGGCGGGCAATTCACCCCTCCACTTT.

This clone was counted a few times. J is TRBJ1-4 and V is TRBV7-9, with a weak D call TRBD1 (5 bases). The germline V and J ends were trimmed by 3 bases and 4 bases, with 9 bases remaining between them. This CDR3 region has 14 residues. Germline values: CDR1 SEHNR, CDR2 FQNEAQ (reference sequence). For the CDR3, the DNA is TGTGCCAGCAGCTTTGACAGCATTAATGAAAAACTGTTTTTT. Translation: CASSFDSINEKLFF.

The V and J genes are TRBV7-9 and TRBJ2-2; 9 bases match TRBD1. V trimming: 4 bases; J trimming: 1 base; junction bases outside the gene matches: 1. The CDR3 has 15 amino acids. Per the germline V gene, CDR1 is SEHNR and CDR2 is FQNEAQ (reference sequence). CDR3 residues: CASSWTGENTGELFF. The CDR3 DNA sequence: TGTGCCAGCAGCTGGACAGGGGAGAACACCGGGGAGCTGTTTTTT.

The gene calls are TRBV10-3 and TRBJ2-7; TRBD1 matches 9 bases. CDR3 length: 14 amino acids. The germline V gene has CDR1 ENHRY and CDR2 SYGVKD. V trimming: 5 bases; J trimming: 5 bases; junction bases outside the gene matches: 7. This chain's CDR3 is CAISIGTGLDEQYF. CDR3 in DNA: TGTGCCATCAGTATAGGGACAGGGTTGGACGAGCAGTACTTC.

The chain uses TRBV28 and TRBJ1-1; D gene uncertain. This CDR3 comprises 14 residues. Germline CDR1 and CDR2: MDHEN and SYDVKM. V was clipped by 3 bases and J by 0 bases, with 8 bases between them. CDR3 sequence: CASSLATVNTEAFF. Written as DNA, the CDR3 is TGTGCCAGCAGTTTGGCCACAGTGAACACTGAAGCTTTCTTT.

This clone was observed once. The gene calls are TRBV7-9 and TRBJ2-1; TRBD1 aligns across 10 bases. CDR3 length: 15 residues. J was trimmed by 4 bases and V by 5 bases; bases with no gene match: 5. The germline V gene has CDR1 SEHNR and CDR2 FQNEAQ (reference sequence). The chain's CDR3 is CASSPPGQGYNEQFF. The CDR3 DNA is TGTGCCAGCAGCCCGCCGGGACAGGGGTACAATGAGCAGTTCTTC.

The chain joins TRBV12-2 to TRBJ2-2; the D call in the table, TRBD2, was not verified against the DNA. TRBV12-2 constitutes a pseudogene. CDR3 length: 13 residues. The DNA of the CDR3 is TGTGCACCAGGGGCGGGGGATACCGGGGAGCTGTTTTTT. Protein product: CAPGAGDTGELFF.

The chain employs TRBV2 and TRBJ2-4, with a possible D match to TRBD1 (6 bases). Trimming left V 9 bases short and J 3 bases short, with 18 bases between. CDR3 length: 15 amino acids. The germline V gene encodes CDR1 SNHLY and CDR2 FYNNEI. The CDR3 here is CASWTDTSSKNIQYF. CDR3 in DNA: TGTGCCAGTTGGACAGATACAAGTAGCAAAAACATTCAGTACTTC.

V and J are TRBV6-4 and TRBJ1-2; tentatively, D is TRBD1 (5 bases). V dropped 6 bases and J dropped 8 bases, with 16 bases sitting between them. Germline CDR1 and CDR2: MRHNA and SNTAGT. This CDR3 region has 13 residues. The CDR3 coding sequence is TGTGCCAGCAGCGATCAGGGTCTAGGCGGCTACACCTTC. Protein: CASSDQGLGGYTF.

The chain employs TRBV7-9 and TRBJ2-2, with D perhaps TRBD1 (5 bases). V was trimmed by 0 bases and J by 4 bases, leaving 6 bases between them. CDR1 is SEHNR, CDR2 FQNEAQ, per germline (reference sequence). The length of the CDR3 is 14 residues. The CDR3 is CASSLATATGELFF. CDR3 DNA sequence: TGTGCCAGCAGCTTAGCGACAGCCACCGGGGAGCTGTTTTTT.